The present TCR beta chain was sequenced within a study of T-cell memory formation after mild COVID-19. This clonotype came up a few times. From the 5' RACE reads, TCRdb called clonotypes with MiXCR, one entry per CDR3 protein. The sample has about 340,000 distinct CDR3 sequences; 13% are singletons. CDR1 is MDHEN, CDR2 SYDVKM, per germline. The CDR3 runs 15 residues. V lost 2 bases, J lost 4 bases, and 13 bases lay in between. The receptor was isolated from a man between 18 and 35 years old who had mild COVID-19 (a few samples of this study predate the infection). Cell type and time point are not known. Sequencing was done on a sample of PBMCs or a T cell subset sorted from them (not recorded which). V and J are TRBV28 and TRBJ2-3, with D tentatively TRBD1 (7 bases). CDR3 sequence: CASSLPFRGADTQYF. DNA of the CDR3: TGTGCCAGCAGTTTACCCTTCAGGGGGGCAGATACGCAGTATTTT.